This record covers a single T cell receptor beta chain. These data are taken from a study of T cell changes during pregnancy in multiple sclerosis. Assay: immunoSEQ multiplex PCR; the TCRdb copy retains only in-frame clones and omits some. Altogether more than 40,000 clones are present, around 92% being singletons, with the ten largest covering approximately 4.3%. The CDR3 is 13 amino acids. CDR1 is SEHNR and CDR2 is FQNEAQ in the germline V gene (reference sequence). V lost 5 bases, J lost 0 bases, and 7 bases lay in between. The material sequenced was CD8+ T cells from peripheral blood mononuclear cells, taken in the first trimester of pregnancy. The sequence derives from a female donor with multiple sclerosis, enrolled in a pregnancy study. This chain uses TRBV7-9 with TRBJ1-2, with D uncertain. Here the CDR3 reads CASSDTANYGYTF. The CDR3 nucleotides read TGTGCCAGCAGCGATACAGCTAACTATGGCTACACCTTC.